This T cell receptor beta chain originates from a study of T cells after posttransplantation cyclophosphamide. General study findings and limits: Recipient CMV seropositivity and CMV reactivation strongly tracked TRB clonality. Skin or GI-infiltrating T cells shared few TRB sequences with blood.

The protocol was immunoSEQ multiplex PCR, while the TCRdb copy is restricted to in-frame clones and leaves out a portion. In total the sample includes 10,000 to 13,000 clones, none of them seen once. This clone has a count of ten or more. Its target is not known. Germline V gene sequence: CDR1 SGDLS, CDR2 YYNGEE. Trimming took 4 bases from V and 0 from J, leaving 11 bases between them. The CDR3 is made up of 15 amino acids. A marrow graft followed busulfan-fludarabine conditioning, with cyclophosphamide on days +3 and +4. The sequencing here drew on PBMCs, taken after allogeneic stem cell transplant with posttransplant cyclophosphamide. The TCR comes from a female patient aged 40-49 years who received an allogeneic stem cell transplant from a related donor, was CMV-positive, and had no GVHD. Among the T cells, some may be from the graft donor. This sequence joins TRBV9 and TRBJ1-3; possible D gene TRBD1, 5 bases. The CDR3 protein is CASSPRVFSGNTIYF. The CDR3 DNA reads TGTGCCAGCAGCCCCAGGGTTTTCTCTGGAAACACCATATATTTT.